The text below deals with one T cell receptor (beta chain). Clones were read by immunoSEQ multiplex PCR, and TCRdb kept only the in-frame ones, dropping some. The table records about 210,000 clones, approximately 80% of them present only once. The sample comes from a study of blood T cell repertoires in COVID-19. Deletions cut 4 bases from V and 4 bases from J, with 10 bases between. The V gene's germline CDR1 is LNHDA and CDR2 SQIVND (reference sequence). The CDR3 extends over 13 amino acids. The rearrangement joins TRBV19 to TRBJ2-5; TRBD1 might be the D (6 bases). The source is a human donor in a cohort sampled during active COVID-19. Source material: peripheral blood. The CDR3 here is CASSRTATETQYF. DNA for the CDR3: TGTGCCAGTAGTAGGACAGCCACAGAGACCCAGTACTTC.